This T cell receptor (beta chain) comes out of a study of shared clonotypes between healthy human individuals. At a deep level, the assay was run. Genomic DNA of every subset was divided equally among multiple immunoSEQ plates. Libraries were prepared by immunoSEQ multiplex PCR; TCRdb keeps only in-frame clonotypes and omits some of them. The sample carries some 2 million clones, 85% to 95% recorded once. The study's findings and limits: Only blood was sampled, and tissue TCR repertoires likely differ from blood ones.

Remarks on this clone: Antigen unknown.

Sequenced: naive CD4+ T cells sorted from blood. Subset given: CD45RA+ positively selected. The sequence derives from a young man in good health.

The CDR3, as DNA: TGTGCCAGCAGTTCAGGTGGACGGGGCTACACCTTC. This sequence encodes CASSSGGRGYTF. This chain links TRBV6-5 with TRBJ1-2; no clear D. The germline V gene encodes CDR1 MNHEY and CDR2 SVGAGI. With 4 bases removed from V and 8 bases from J, the gap between germline ends came to 11 bases. CDR3 length equals 12 residues.